This TCR beta chain was found in a study of T cells after yellow fever vaccination. Study background: The authors prepared low-cell-number fractions using SMART-Seq v4 Ultra Low Input.

Study-level findings and limits: After the booster, about 95% of CD4 and just over 85% of CD8 primary-response clones were re-detected.

5'RACE template switching generated TCR cDNA, adding a universal primer site and UMIs. TCRdb redid the calling of the 5' RACE reads with MiXCR, one entry per CDR3 protein. The sample has under 250,000 distinct CDR3 sequences, less than 9% seen once. The CDR3 has 14 amino acids. In germline, CDR1 is DFQATT, CDR2 SNEGSKA (reference sequence). The V end was cut by 7 bases, the J end by 5 bases, with 18 bases between. This clonotype was counted only a few times. Its antigen is as yet unknown. This material consisted of CD4+ T cells sorted from PBMCs, taken 15 days after the yellow fever booster vaccination. This TCR was recovered from a man between 25 and 39 years old who received the YFV17D yellow fever vaccine. This chain joins TRBV20-1 and TRBJ1-5; weak D call: TRBD1 (5 bases). CDR3 nucleotides: TGCAGTGTTAGGGGAGGGGAAGGTGATCAGCCCCAGCATTTT. It encodes CSVRGGEGDQPQHF.